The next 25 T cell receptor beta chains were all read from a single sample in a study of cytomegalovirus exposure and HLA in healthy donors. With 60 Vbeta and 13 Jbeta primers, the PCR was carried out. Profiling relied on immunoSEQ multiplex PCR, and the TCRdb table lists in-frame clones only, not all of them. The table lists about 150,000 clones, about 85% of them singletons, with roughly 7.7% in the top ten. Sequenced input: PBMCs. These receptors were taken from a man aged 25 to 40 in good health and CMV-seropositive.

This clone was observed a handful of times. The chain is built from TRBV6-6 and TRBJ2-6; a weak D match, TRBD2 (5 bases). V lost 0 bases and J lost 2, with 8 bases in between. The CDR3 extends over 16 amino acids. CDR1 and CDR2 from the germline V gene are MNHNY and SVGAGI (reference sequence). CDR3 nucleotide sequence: TGTGCCAGCAGTTACTCGATGCGGGCTGGGGCCAACGTCCTGACTTTC. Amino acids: CASSYSMRAGANVLTF.

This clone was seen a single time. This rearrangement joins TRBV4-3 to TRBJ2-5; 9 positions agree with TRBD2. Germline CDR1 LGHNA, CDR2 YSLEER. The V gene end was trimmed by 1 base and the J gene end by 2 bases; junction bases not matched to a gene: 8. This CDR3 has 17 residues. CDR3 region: CASSQGPAGGLQETQYF. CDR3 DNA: TGCGCCAGCAGCCAAGGCCCAGCGGGGGGACTTCAAGAGACCCAGTACTTC.

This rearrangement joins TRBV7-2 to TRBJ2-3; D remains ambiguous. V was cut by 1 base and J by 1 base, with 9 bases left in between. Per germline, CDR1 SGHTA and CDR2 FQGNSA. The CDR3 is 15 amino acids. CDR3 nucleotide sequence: TGTGCCAGCAGCTTAGGACTGACTGGCACAGATACGCAGTATTTT. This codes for CASSLGLTGTDTQYF. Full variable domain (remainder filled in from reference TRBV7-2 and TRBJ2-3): GAGVSQSPSNKVTEKGKDVELRCDPISGHTALYWYRQSLGQGLEFLIYFQGNSAPDKSGLPSDRFSAERTGGSVSTLTIQRTQQEDSAVYLCASSLGLTGTDTQYFGPGTRLTVL.

The CDR3, as DNA: TGTGCCAGCAGTTACACTCGGACAGGGATCAACGAGCAGTACTTC. Translating gives CASSYTRTGINEQYF. The J gene is TRBJ2-7, the V gene TRBV6-5; TRBD1 agrees at 8 bases. V lost 2 bases and J lost 5; bases outside the gene matches: 8. This CDR3 comprises 15 residues. Germline lookup yields CDR1 MNHEY and CDR2 SVGAGI.

For the CDR3, the DNA is TGTGCCAGCGAACGTGAGGACTACGAGCAGTACTTC. Its translation is CASEREDYEQYF. This chain joins TRBV2 and TRBJ2-7; D ambiguous. Germline V gene lookup returns CDR1 SNHLY and CDR2 FYNNEI. This CDR3 has 12 residues. Trimming pared 8 bases from V and 3 bases from J, leaving 11 bases between.

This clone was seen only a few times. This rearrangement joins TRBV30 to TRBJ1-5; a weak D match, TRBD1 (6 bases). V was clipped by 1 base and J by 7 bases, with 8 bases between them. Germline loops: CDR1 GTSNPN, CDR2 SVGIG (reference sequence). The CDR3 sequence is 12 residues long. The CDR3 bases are TGTGCCTGGAGTGCAGGGGAACAGCCCCAGCATTTT. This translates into CAWSAGEQPQHF.

CDR3 in amino acids: CASSPTGESTDTQYF. The DNA for the CDR3 is TGTGCCAGCAGCCCGACAGGGGAGAGCACAGATACGCAGTATTTT. This chain uses TRBV13 with TRBJ2-3; 8 nucleotides match TRBD1. CDR3 size: 15 residues. CDR1 and CDR2 from the germline V gene are PRHDT and FYEKMQ (reference sequence). V shed 5 bases, J shed 0 bases, and the junction held 4 bases outside the gene matches.

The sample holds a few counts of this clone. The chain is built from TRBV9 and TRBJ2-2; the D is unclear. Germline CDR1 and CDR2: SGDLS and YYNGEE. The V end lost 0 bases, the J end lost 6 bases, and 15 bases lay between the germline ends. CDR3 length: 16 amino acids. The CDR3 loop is CASSVATATSAGELFF. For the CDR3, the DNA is TGTGCCAGCAGCGTAGCTACAGCAACAAGTGCCGGGGAGCTGTTTTTT. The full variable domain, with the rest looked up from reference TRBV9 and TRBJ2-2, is DSGVTQTPKHLITATGQRVTLRCSPRSGDLSVYWYQQSLDQGLQFLIQYYNGEERAKGNILERFSAQQFPDLHSELNLSSLELGDSALYFCASSVATATSAGELFFGEGSRLTVL.

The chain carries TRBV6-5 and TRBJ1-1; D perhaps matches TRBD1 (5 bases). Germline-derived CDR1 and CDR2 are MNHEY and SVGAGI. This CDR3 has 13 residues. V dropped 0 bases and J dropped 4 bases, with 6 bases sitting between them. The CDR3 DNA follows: TGTGCCAGCAGTTACTCAGGGGTCACTGAAGCTTTCTTT. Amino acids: CASSYSGVTEAFF.

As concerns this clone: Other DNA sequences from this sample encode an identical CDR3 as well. CDR3 in DNA: TGTGCCAGCAGCAAGGAGTCGAACTATGGCTACACCTTC. This codes for CASSKESNYGYTF. The chain joins TRBV27 to TRBJ1-2; D remains ambiguous. The V end was cut by 6 bases, the J end by 2 bases, with 10 bases between. CDR1 is MNHEY and CDR2 is SMNVEV in the germline V gene (reference sequence). This CDR3 contains 13 residues.

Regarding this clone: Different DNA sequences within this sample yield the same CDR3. The CDR3 here is CASSVEGGPLFF. The CDR3 DNA reads as TGTGCCAGCAGCGTAGAGGGAGGCCCATTATTCTTC. V and J are TRBV9 and TRBJ2-1, with D perhaps TRBD2 (6 bases). Trimming cost V 0 bases and J 16 bases, with 14 bases left between them. CDR3 length: 12 amino acids. Germline values: CDR1 SGDLS, CDR2 YYNGEE.

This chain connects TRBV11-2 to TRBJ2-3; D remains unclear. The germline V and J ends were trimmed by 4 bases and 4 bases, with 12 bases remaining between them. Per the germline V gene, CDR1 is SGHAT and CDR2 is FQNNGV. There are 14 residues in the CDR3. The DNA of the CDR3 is TGTGCCAGCAGCTCAAGGAGTGCGTCAGATACGCAGTATTTT. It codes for CASSSRSASDTQYF.

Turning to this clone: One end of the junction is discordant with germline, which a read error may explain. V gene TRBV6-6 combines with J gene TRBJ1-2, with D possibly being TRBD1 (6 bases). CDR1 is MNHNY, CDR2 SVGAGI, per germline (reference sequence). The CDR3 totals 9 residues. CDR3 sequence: CAVGPTGVF. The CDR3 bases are TGTGCCGTAGGGCCGACAGGAGTCTTC.

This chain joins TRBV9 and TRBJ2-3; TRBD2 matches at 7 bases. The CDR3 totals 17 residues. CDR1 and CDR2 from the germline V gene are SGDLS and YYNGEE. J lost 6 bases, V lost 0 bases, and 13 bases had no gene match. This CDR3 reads CASSVGGGGLGSDTQYF. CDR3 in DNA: TGTGCCAGCAGCGTAGGTGGGGGGGGTCTGGGGTCGGATACGCAGTATTTT.

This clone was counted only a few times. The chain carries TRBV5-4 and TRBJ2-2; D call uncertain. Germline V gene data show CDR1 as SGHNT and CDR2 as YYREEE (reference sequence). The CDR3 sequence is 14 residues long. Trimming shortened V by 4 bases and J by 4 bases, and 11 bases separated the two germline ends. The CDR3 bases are TGTGCCAGCAGCCCGAAAGGAGCCACCGGGGAGCTGTTTTTT. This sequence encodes CASSPKGATGELFF.

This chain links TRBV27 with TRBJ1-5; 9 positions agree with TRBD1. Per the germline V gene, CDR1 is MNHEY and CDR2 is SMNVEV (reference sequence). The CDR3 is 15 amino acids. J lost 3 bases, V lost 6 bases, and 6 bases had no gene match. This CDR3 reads CASRGQGLNNQPQHF. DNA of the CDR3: TGTGCCAGCAGAGGACAGGGGTTAAACAATCAGCCCCAGCATTTT.

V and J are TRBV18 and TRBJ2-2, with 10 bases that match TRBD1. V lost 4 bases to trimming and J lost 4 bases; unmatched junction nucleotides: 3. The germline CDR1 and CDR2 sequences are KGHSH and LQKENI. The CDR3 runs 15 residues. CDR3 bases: TGTGCCAGCTCACTCGGGACAGGGGTCACCGGGGAGCTGTTTTTT. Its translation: CASSLGTGVTGELFF.

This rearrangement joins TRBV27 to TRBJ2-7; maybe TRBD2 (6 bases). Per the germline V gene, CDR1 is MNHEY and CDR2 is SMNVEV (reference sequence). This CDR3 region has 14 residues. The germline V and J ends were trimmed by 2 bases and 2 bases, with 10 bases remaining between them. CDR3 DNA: TGTGCCAGCAGTTTAAAGCGGGCCGCCTACGAGCAGTACTTC. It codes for CASSLKRAAYEQYF.

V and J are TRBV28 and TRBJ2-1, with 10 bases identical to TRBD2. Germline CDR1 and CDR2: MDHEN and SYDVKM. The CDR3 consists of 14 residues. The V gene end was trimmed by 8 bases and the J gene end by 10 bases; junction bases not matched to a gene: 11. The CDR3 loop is CASSGLATYGEQFF. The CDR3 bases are TGTGCCAGCTCGGGACTAGCGACCTACGGGGAGCAGTTCTTC. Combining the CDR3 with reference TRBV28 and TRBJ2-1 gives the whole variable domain DVKVTQSSRYLVKRTGEKVFLECVQDMDHENMFWYRQDPGLGLRLIYFSYDVKMKEKGDIPEGYSVSREKKERFSLILESASTNQTSMYLCASSGLATYGEQFFGPGTRLTVL.

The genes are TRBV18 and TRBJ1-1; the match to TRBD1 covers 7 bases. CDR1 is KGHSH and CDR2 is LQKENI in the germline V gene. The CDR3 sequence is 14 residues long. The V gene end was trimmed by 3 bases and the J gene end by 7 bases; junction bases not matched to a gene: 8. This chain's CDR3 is CASSPLDRAGEAFF. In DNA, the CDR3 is TGTGCCAGCTCACCCCTTGACAGGGCTGGTGAAGCTTTCTTT.

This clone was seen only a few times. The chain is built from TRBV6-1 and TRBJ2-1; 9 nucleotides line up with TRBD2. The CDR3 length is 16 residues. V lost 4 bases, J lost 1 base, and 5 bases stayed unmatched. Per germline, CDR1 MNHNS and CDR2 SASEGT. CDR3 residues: CASSVVSGGSYNEQFF. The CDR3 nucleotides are TGTGCCAGCAGTGTGGTCAGCGGGGGGTCCTACAATGAGCAGTTCTTC.

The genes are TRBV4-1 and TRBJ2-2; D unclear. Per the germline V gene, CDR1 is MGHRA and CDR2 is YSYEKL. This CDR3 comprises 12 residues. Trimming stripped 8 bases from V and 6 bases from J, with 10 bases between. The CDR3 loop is CASGPPAGELFF. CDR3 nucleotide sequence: TGCGCCAGCGGCCCCCCAGCCGGGGAGCTGTTTTTT.

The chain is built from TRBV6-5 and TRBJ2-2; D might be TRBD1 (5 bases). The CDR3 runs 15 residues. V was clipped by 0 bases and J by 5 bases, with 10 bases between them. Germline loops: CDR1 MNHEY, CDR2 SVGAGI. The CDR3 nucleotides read TGTGCCAGCAGTTACTCCCTTGACAGAACCGGGGAGCTGTTTTTT. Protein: CASSYSLDRTGELFF.

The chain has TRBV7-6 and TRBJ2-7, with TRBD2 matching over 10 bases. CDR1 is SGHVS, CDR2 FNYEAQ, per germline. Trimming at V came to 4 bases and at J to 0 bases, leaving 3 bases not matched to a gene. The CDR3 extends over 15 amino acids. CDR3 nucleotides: TGTGCCAGCAGCTCACTAGCGGGGTACTCCTACGAGCAGTACTTC. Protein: CASSSLAGYSYEQYF.

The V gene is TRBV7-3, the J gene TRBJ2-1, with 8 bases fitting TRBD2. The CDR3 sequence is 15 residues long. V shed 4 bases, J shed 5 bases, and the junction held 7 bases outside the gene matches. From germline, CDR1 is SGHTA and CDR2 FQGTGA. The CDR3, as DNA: TGTGCCAGCAGCTCGAGCGGGGGCCTAAACAATGAGCAGTTCTTC. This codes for CASSSSGGLNNEQFF.